The 18 T cell receptor beta chains below all came from one sample that was sequenced in a study of cytomegalovirus exposure and HLA in healthy donors. Sequenced by immunoSEQ multiplex PCR; TCRdb stores in-frame clones only, minus some. The sample lists 200,000 to 300,000 clones, 80% to 95% occurring once. Sequencing used PBMCs. The receptors were gathered from a woman aged 25 to 39 in good health and CMV-seronegative.

This chain joins TRBV6-6 and TRBJ2-5; 7 bases line up with TRBD2. The CDR3 consists of 15 residues. The germline CDR1 and CDR2 sequences are MNHNY and SVGAGI (reference sequence). V shed 6 bases, J shed 5 bases, and the junction held 12 bases outside the gene matches. This CDR3 reads CASRHGEGWRETQYF. The DNA for the CDR3 is TGTGCCAGCAGACATGGGGAGGGTTGGCGGGAGACCCAGTACTTC.

The chain couples TRBV10-3 to TRBJ2-7; 7 positions match TRBD2. V was pared by 2 bases and J by 0 bases, with 1 base of the junction left unmatched. Germline V gene sequence: CDR1 ENHRY, CDR2 SYGVKD. There are 14 residues in the CDR3. CDR3 DNA: TGTGCCATCAGTGAGGGCGGGAGCTCCTACGAGCAGTACTTC. It translates to CAISEGGSSYEQYF.

This chain uses TRBV15 with TRBJ1-2; D uncertain. The CDR3 length is 12 residues. The V end lost 0 bases, the J end lost 8 bases, and 7 bases lay between the germline ends. Germline CDR1 LNHNV, CDR2 YYDKDF (reference sequence). CDR3 region: CATSRDHRGYTF. CDR3 nucleotide sequence: TGTGCCACCAGCAGAGATCATAGGGGCTACACCTTC.

V gene TRBV7-3 combines with J gene TRBJ2-1; TRBD2 matches at 11 bases. Trimming removed 6 bases from V and 4 bases from J; junction bases left unmatched: 5. Germline V lookup: CDR1 SGHTA, CDR2 FQGTGA. The CDR3 covers 15 residues. This CDR3 is CASSPGTSGYNEQFF. DNA for the CDR3: TGTGCCAGCAGTCCCGGGACTAGCGGATACAATGAGCAGTTCTTC.

The genes are TRBV10-1 and TRBJ1-5, with D tentatively TRBD1 (5 bases). Germline lookup yields CDR1 WNHNN and CDR2 SYGVQD (reference sequence). Trimming shortened V by 0 bases and J by 4 bases, and 10 bases separated the two germline ends. The CDR3 runs 15 residues. The CDR3 spells CASSESGGGNQPQHF. The CDR3 region has the DNA TGCGCCAGCAGTGAGTCGGGTGGGGGAAATCAGCCCCAGCATTTT.

J is TRBJ2-7 and V is TRBV27; 9 bases align to TRBD1. Per the germline V gene, CDR1 is MNHEY and CDR2 is SMNVEV (reference sequence). After removal of 3 bases from V and 4 bases from J, the junction contained 4 bases not matched to a gene. This CDR3 is 14 amino acids long. The CDR3 here is CASSFGQGFYEQYF. In DNA form, the CDR3 reads TGTGCCAGCAGTTTTGGACAGGGGTTTTACGAGCAGTACTTC.

The CDR3 DNA reads TGTGCCAGCAGCTTATTCGGGGATGCCTATGGCTACACCTTC. This sequence encodes CASSLFGDAYGYTF. This chain uses TRBV7-8 with TRBJ1-2, with D hard to call. The V gene's germline CDR1 is SGHVS and CDR2 FQNEAQ. This CDR3 region has 14 residues. V dropped 2 bases and J dropped 4 bases, with 11 bases sitting between them.

This clone was counted only a few times. This chain joins TRBV2 and TRBJ1-1; D gene unclear. Trimming left V 6 bases short and J 1 base short, with 3 bases between. The CDR3 runs to 11 residues. Per germline, CDR1 SNHLY and CDR2 FYNNEI. The CDR3 loop is CASRENTEAFF. The DNA of the CDR3 is TGTGCCAGCAGGGAGAACACTGAAGCTTTCTTT.

The V and J genes are TRBV29-1 and TRBJ2-7, with D hard to call. With 3 bases removed from V and 3 bases from J, the gap between germline ends came to 9 bases. This CDR3 contains 12 residues. CDR1 and CDR2 from the germline V gene are SQVTM and ANQGSEA. Written as DNA, the CDR3 is TGCAGCGTTGAGAAGGGCGGCTACGAGCAGTACTTC. Amino acid sequence: CSVEKGGYEQYF.

The rearrangement links TRBV7-7 to TRBJ2-1, with 10 bases aligning to TRBD1. Trimming at V came to 5 bases and at J to 3 bases, leaving 4 bases not matched to a gene. The CDR3 consists of 15 residues. Germline V lookup: CDR1 SSHAT, CDR2 FNYEAQ (reference sequence). The CDR3, as DNA: TGTGCCAGCAGCCTGGGACAGGGGTACTACAATGAGCAGTTCTTC. It translates to CASSLGQGYYNEQFF.

This chain uses TRBV7-6 with TRBJ2-6, with TRBD1 as a possible D gene (5 bases). Germline values: CDR1 SGHVS, CDR2 FNYEAQ. The ends were cut back, 5 bases at V and 0 bases at J, with 17 bases in the middle. This CDR3 contains 18 residues. CDR3 in DNA: TGTGCCAGCAGCCCCTGGGGCATCCGATCCTCTGGGGCCAACGTCCTGACTTTC. Encoded protein: CASSPWGIRSSGANVLTF.

The chain is built from TRBV25-1 and TRBJ2-2; D may be TRBD1 or TRBD2 (5 bases each). V gave up 6 bases and J gave up 5 bases, with 13 bases separating them. There are 14 residues in the CDR3. Germline CDR1 reads MGHDK; CDR2 reads SYGVNS. The CDR3 sequence is CASRRGSGTGELFF. DNA of the CDR3: TGTGCCAGCAGGAGGGGCTCCGGAACCGGGGAGCTGTTTTTT.

In its sample, this clone was seen once. The chain combines TRBV11-3 with TRBJ2-1, with D maybe TRBD2 (7 bases). The CDR3 consists of 16 residues. Germline CDR1 and CDR2: SGHNT and YENEEA. V was trimmed by 5 bases and J by 2 bases, leaving 16 bases between them. The CDR3, as DNA: TGTGCCAGCAGCCCGAGGGGGGCGGGAGCCTACAATGAGCAGTTCTTC. Its translation is CASSPRGAGAYNEQFF.

The rearrangement uses TRBV9 and TRBJ1-1; tentatively, D is TRBD1 (6 bases). Germline lookup yields CDR1 SGDLS and CDR2 YYNGEE. CDR3 length equals 14 residues. With 2 bases removed from V and 1 base from J, the gap between germline ends came to 9 bases. This chain's CDR3 is CASSVDSWNTEAFF. The CDR3 DNA sequence: TGTGCCAGCAGCGTGGACAGTTGGAACACTGAAGCTTTCTTT.

This clone was seen a single time. The chain recombines TRBV7-3 with TRBJ2-6; D possibly uses TRBD1 or TRBD2 (5 bases each). V was cut by 2 bases and J by 1 base, with 9 bases left in between. The CDR3 is 16 amino acids. Germline V gives CDR1 SGHTA, CDR2 FQGTGA. CDR3: CASSLWGWSGANVLTF. For the CDR3, the DNA is TGTGCCAGCAGCTTATGGGGGTGGTCTGGGGCCAACGTCCTGACTTTC.

Points on this clone: Other DNA sequences of this sample code for an identical CDR3. The rearrangement joins TRBV9 to TRBJ2-2; D is unresolved. CDR1 and CDR2 from the germline V gene are SGDLS and YYNGEE. The CDR3 is 14 amino acids. V lost 0 bases and J lost 4, with 7 bases in between. CDR3: CASSVALGTGELFF. The CDR3 nucleotides read TGTGCCAGCAGCGTAGCTCTTGGCACCGGGGAGCTGTTTTTT.

The chain links TRBV9 to TRBJ1-1; D uncertain. Germline V gene data show CDR1 as SGDLS and CDR2 as YYNGEE. CDR3 length equals 15 residues. V lost 3 bases and J lost 1, with 13 bases in between. The CDR3 here is CASSETRAGNTEAFF. CDR3 nucleotides: TGTGCCAGCAGCGAAACACGGGCTGGGAACACTGAAGCTTTCTTT.

The chain carries TRBV5-1 and TRBJ1-1; D is possibly TRBD1 (6 bases). The CDR3 spans 14 residues. V was shortened by 2 bases and J by 0 bases, with 8 bases between the two germline ends. Germline values: CDR1 SGHRS, CDR2 YFSETQ. Written as DNA, the CDR3 is TGCGCCAGCAGCTTTGGGGACATGAACACTGAAGCTTTCTTT. Its translation: CASSFGDMNTEAFF. The whole variable domain, filled in from reference TRBV5-1 and TRBJ1-1, reads KAGVTQTPRYLIKTRGQQVTLSCSPISGHRSVSWYQQTPGQGLQFLFEYFSETQRNKGNFPGRFSGRQFSNSRSEMNVSTLELGDSALYLCASSFGDMNTEAFFGQGTRLTVV.